This T cell receptor (beta chain) was documented in a study of T cell changes during pregnancy in multiple sclerosis. Data came from immunoSEQ multiplex PCR; TCRdb stores just in-frame clones and leaves some out. This sample yields over 65,000 clones, of which less than 95% are seen a single time; more than 0.45% belongs to the top ten. This CDR3 region has 15 residues. V lost 0 bases and J lost 1, with 9 bases in between. Germline values: CDR1 MNHEY, CDR2 SVGAGI. J is TRBJ2-5 and V is TRBV6-5; the D is unclear. The sequence was collected from a female donor with multiple sclerosis, enrolled in a pregnancy study. Sample: peripheral blood, taken in the third trimester of pregnancy. The CDR3 sequence is CASSYSSLIQETQYF. DNA of the CDR3: TGTGCCAGCAGTTACTCGTCACTTATCCAAGAGACCCAGTACTTC.